The entry below describes one T cell receptor (beta chain). Its matching antigen is unknown. Generation of TCR beta libraries employed quantitative 5'-RACE incorporating molecular barcodes. TCRdb fed the 5' RACE reads into MiXCR, producing one record per CDR3 protein. There are fewer than 550,000 distinct CDR3 sequences in the sample; roughly 5% occur only once, and 3% to 4% lies in the top ten. This specimen belongs to a study of CD8 T cells in ankylosing spondylitis. Study results and limitations: Roughly eight highly homologous variants made up a TCR beta motif that seemed to typify ankylosing spondylitis blood. Clones tied to disease were said to be significantly enriched in matched ankylosing spondylitis synovial fluid.

The CDR3 loop spans 19 amino acids. J lost 0 bases, V lost 2 bases, and 12 bases had no gene match. Germline assignment: CDR1 SGHAT and CDR2 FQDESV (reference sequence). The sequencing input was blood, either unsorted or a sorted T cell fraction (not recorded which). The chain recombines TRBV11-1 with TRBJ2-7; 11 nucleotides line up with TRBD2. This clonotype was obtained from a male donor with ankylosing spondylitis. The CDR3 bases are TGTGCCAGCAGCTTAAGAGGGACTAGCGGTGCTGGGGGCTCCTACGAGCAGTACTTC. The encoded protein is CASSLRGTSGAGGSYEQYF.